Listed here are 8 T cell receptor beta chains from one sample, sequenced in a study of control samples from healthy donors and cancer patients. Method: immunoSEQ multiplex PCR; TCRdb's copy keeps in-frame clones and lacks some. Among about 140,000 clones listed, 85% to 90% were seen once. The sequenced sample consisted of blood. These TCRs come from a man aged 18 to 35 in good health.

The chain combines TRBV28 with TRBJ2-5; 8 bases line up with TRBD1. Germline V gene sequence: CDR1 MDHEN, CDR2 SYDVKM. V was pared by 4 bases and J by 2 bases, with 9 bases of the junction left unmatched. This CDR3 is 16 amino acids long. CDR3 bases: TGTGCCAGCAGTTCCTCCCGGACAGGGAAACAAGAGACCCAGTACTTC. It yields the protein CASSSSRTGKQETQYF. Looking up the rest from reference TRBV28 and TRBJ2-5 gives the full variable domain: DVKVTQSSRYLVKRTGEKVFLECVQDMDHENMFWYRQDPGLGLRLIYFSYDVKMKEKGDIPEGYSVSREKKERFSLILESASTNQTSMYLCASSSSRTGKQETQYFGPGTRLLVL.

The V gene is TRBV12-3 or TRBV12-4, the J gene TRBJ1-4; possibly TRBD1 for D (5 bases). Trimming stripped 2 bases from V and 8 bases from J, with 9 bases between. This CDR3 has 13 residues. As DNA, the CDR3 is TGTGCCAGCAGTTTATATGAGGGGGAAAAACTGTTTTTT. This sequence encodes CASSLYEGEKLFF.

This chain links TRBV6-2 or TRBV6-3 with TRBJ2-1; 10 positions match TRBD1. The junction had 12 bases not matched to a gene; V was cut back by 2 bases and J by 14 bases. This CDR3 comprises 15 residues. Germline CDR1 and CDR2: MNHEY and SVGEGT. CDR3 residues: CASSYLRTGGDKKFF. Written as DNA, the CDR3 is TGTGCCAGCAGTTACCTCAGGACAGGGGGGGACAAAAAGTTCTTC.

The genes are TRBV18 and TRBJ1-1; tentatively, D is TRBD1 (6 bases). Germline V gene lookup returns CDR1 KGHSH and CDR2 LQKENI. V was trimmed by 6 bases and J by 1 base, leaving 15 bases between them. This CDR3 is 15 amino acids long. CDR3 coding DNA: TGTGCCAGCTCGGAGGGGGGACCGAAGAACACTGAAGCTTTCTTT. Protein: CASSEGGPKNTEAFF.

V is TRBV13 and J is TRBJ1-6; no definite D call. Trimming took 0 bases from V and 8 from J, leaving 11 bases between them. This CDR3 comprises 15 residues. Per germline, CDR1 PRHDT and CDR2 FYEKMQ (reference sequence). CDR3 sequence reads: CASSLGRQRHSPLHF. The CDR3, as DNA: TGTGCCAGCAGCTTAGGACGTCAGCGTCATTCACCCCTCCACTTT. Full variable domain (missing parts from reference TRBV13 and TRBJ1-6): AAGVIQSPRHLIKEKRETATLKCYPIPRHDTVYWYQQGPGQDPQFLISFYEKMQSDKGSIPDRFSAQQFSDYHSELNMSSLELGDSALYFCASSLGRQRHSPLHFGNGTRLTVT.

In DNA form, the CDR3 reads TGTGCCAGCAGCCAAAATGACGGCGAGGAGCAGTACTTC. Translating it yields CASSQNDGEEQYF. This sequence joins TRBV7-3 and TRBJ2-7; no clear D. The germline V gene has CDR1 SGHTA and CDR2 FQGTGA. The CDR3 covers 13 residues. V lost 5 bases, J lost 7 bases, and 15 bases lay in between.

The chain couples TRBV6-2 or TRBV6-3 to TRBJ2-1; no definite D call. Trimming removed 4 bases from V and 8 bases from J, with 15 bases in between. The CDR3 length is 14 residues. From germline, CDR1 is MNHEY and CDR2 SVGEGT. DNA for the CDR3: TGTGCCAGCAGTTTTCTGGCCCAGCGTGATGAGCAGTTCTTC. Amino acid sequence: CASSFLAQRDEQFF.

The chain recombines TRBV19 with TRBJ1-3; possible D gene TRBD1, 5 bases. Germline CDR1 reads LNHDA; CDR2 reads SQIVND (reference sequence). This CDR3 spans 14 amino acids. Deletions cut 3 bases from V and 0 bases from J, with 6 bases between. This CDR3 reads CASSMGVSGNTIYF. Written as DNA, the CDR3 is TGTGCCAGTAGTATGGGGGTCTCTGGAAACACCATATATTTT.